This T cell receptor beta chain was recovered during a study of human T cells and chemical hapten exposure. Study-wide results and limits: The donor cohort had alopecia, so its immune response may not match that of healthy people. Compared with pre-sensitization or healthy control sets, expanded TCRs clustered more.

To note about this clonotype: Its antigen is not known.

TCRdb processed the RACE reads anew with MiXCR; each CDR3 protein has one entry. The sample shows 100,000 to 150,000 distinct CDR3 sequences, 11% of them seen only once. The germline gives CDR1 SNHLY, CDR2 FYNNEI. V dropped 4 bases and J dropped 3 bases, with 9 bases sitting between them. The CDR3 extends over 13 amino acids. The time point denotes: patch test 3, about 24 weeks after DPC sensitization. Treatment specified: therapeutic diphenylcyclopropenone sensitization with weekly scalp DPC. This clonotype was obtained from a woman between 45 and 65 years old with alopecia areata. Some clones in this sample may be carry-over from other donors' samples. The V call is TRBV2, the J call TRBJ1-2; TRBD1 might be the D (5 bases). The input for sequencing was whole blood, taken in connection with sensitization to the hapten diphenylcyclopropenone (DPC). For the CDR3, the DNA is TGTGCCAGCAGTGGGGACGGGCACTATGGCTACACCTTC. Its translation: CASSGDGHYGYTF. The full variable domain, completed using reference TRBV2 and TRBJ1-2, is EPEVTQTPSHQVTQMGQEVILRCVPISNHLYFYWYRQILGQKVEFLVSFYNNEISEKSEIFDDQFSVERPDGSNFTLKIRSTKLEDSAMYFCASSGDGHYGYTFGSGTRLTVV.